The 8 T cell receptor beta chains below come from one sample, sequenced in a study of shared clonotypes between healthy human individuals. The assay was immunoSEQ multiplex PCR, and TCRdb's table has in-frame clones only and misses some. This table holds 1.4 million to 1.5 million clones, over 95% found once. Sequenced: naive CD4+ T cells sorted from blood. Subset of the sample: CD45RA+ positively selected. The receptor set was obtained from a man aged 25 to 40 in good health.

V is TRBV18 and J is TRBJ2-1, with D maybe TRBD2 (5 bases). V was clipped by 3 bases and J by 9 bases, with 9 bases between them. The CDR3 is made up of 12 amino acids. Germline V lookup: CDR1 KGHSH, CDR2 LQKENI. CDR3 residues: CASSPPSSEQFF. For the CDR3, the DNA is TGTGCCAGCTCACCCCCTAGCAGTGAGCAGTTCTTC.

V usage is TRBV9 and J usage is TRBJ2-2; a weak D match, TRBD2 (5 bases). The V end was cut by 7 bases, the J end by 0 bases, with 10 bases between. Germline CDR1 SGDLS, CDR2 YYNGEE. The CDR3 loop spans 14 amino acids. The CDR3 loop reads CASSSAANTGELFF. The CDR3 coding sequence is TGTGCCAGCTCCTCAGCGGCGAACACCGGGGAGCTGTTTTTT. The whole variable domain, remainder taken from reference TRBV9 and TRBJ2-2, is DSGVTQTPKHLITATGQRVTLRCSPRSGDLSVYWYQQSLDQGLQFLIQYYNGEERAKGNILERFSAQQFPDLHSELNLSSLELGDSALYFCASSSAANTGELFFGEGSRLTVL.

This rearrangement joins TRBV2 to TRBJ1-1; D is ambiguous. Between the trimmed V and J ends, which lost 1 base and 3 bases, there was a span of 15 bases. There are 16 residues in the CDR3. CDR1 SNHLY and CDR2 FYNNEI come from the germline V gene. Here the CDR3 reads CASSEGADPIYTEAFF. CDR3 bases: TGTGCCAGCAGTGAAGGGGCGGACCCCATTTACACTGAAGCTTTCTTT.

Only one count was recorded for this clone. J is TRBJ2-6 and V is TRBV4-1, with TRBD1 as a possible D gene (6 bases). Germline V CDR1 and CDR2: MGHRA, YSYEKL. The CDR3 is made up of 17 amino acids. Trimming shortened V by 0 bases and J by 4 bases, and 13 bases separated the two germline ends. The CDR3 nucleotides are TGCGCCAGCAGCCAAGATACTACAGGGTTCGGGGCCAACGTCCTGACTTTC. This translates into CASSQDTTGFGANVLTF.

V usage is TRBV6-5 and J usage is TRBJ2-3; a possible D gene is TRBD1 (6 bases). Trimming cost V 6 bases and J 2 bases, with 12 bases left between them. The CDR3 has 14 amino acids. Germline CDR1 MNHEY, CDR2 SVGAGI. CDR3 sequence: CASSGQSVTDTQYF. The CDR3 DNA sequence: TGTGCCAGCAGCGGACAGAGTGTCACAGATACGCAGTATTTT.

The chain carries TRBV7-8 and TRBJ2-5; 11 bases fit TRBD1. CDR3 size: 15 residues. Germline trimming cut 5 bases from V and 5 bases from J; bases unmatched to any gene: 7. Per germline, CDR1 SGHVS and CDR2 FQNEAQ. This chain's CDR3 is CASSGWDRGIETQYF. The DNA of the CDR3 is TGTGCCAGCAGCGGCTGGGACAGGGGGATTGAGACCCAGTACTTC.

The rearrangement links TRBV19 to TRBJ2-7; 9 bases map to TRBD1. CDR1 and CDR2 (germline): LNHDA, SQIVND (reference sequence). V shed 5 bases and J 2 bases; nucleotides not matched to a gene: 7. The CDR3 sequence is 15 residues long. CDR3 protein: CASSDPGQGAYEQYF. The DNA for the CDR3 is TGTGCCAGTAGTGACCCGGGACAGGGCGCCTACGAGCAGTACTTC.

The chain links TRBV7-3 to TRBJ1-2; no clear D gene. Trimming pared 1 base from V and 8 bases from J, leaving 20 bases between. The V gene's germline CDR1 is SGHTA and CDR2 FQGTGA. The CDR3 sequence is 16 residues long. The DNA for the CDR3 is TGTGCCAGCAGCTTAAGAGGACCTTCGGAACCCGGGGGCTACACCTTC. Translated, it gives CASSLRGPSEPGGYTF.